This T cell receptor (beta chain) was captured by sequencing in a study of blood T cell repertoires in COVID-19. Study-wide background: The United States, Italy and Spain provided the acute and convalescent COVID-19 samples.

Authors' methods: Amplification of reference gene primers was used by the study to estimate nucleated cell counts. The table came from immunoSEQ multiplex PCR; TCRdb's copy has only in-frame clones and leaves some out. The D gene and trimming were derived from the DNA, and the V and J assignments and clone size from that table. The top ten hold just under 4% of the sample, which has 100,000 or so clones, around nine tenths seen once. Germline V gene data show CDR1 as ENHRY and CDR2 as SYGVKD. This CDR3 comprises 18 residues. The ends were cut back, 3 bases at V and 2 bases at J, with 20 bases in the middle.

The sequencing input was peripheral blood. The chain is built from TRBV10-3 and TRBJ2-1, with a weak D call TRBD2 (6 bases). The TCR comes from a woman in her forties or fifties in a cohort sampled during active COVID-19. In DNA, the CDR3 is TGTGCCATCAGTGACTCAGCGGGTGGCCAGTCGGCCTACAATGAGCAGTTCTTC. This sequence encodes CAISDSAGGQSAYNEQFF.